The 14 T cell receptor beta chains below were found in one sample sequenced in a study of blood T cell repertoires in COVID-19. TCRdb keeps only in-frame clones here, not all; method: immunoSEQ multiplex PCR. The sample contains about 98,000 clones, nearly 90% of which appear only once. The sample was peripheral blood. The receptors were gathered from a man aged 45-65 years with active COVID-19.

V usage is TRBV6-2 or TRBV6-3 and J usage is TRBJ2-4, with D unclear. The germline gives CDR1 MNHEY, CDR2 SVGEGT. The V and J ends lost 4 bases and 0 bases respectively, with 7 bases between them. CDR3 length: 14 residues. The CDR3, as DNA: TGTGCCAGCAGTTTATCCGGAGCCAAAAACATTCAGTACTTC. This sequence encodes CASSLSGAKNIQYF.

This chain uses TRBV28 with TRBJ2-1; TRBD2 aligns across 10 bases. With 11 bases clipped from V and 4 bases from J, the junction kept 8 bases outside the gene matches. CDR3 length: 14 amino acids. Germline-derived CDR1 and CDR2 are MDHEN and SYDVKM. The DNA for the CDR3 is TGTGCCTCCTTTAGCGGGGGGACGTACAATGAGCAGTTCTTC. Protein sequence: CASFSGGTYNEQFF.

In its sample, this clone was seen once. Here the CDR3 reads CASSLRGSQETQYF. The DNA for the CDR3 is TGTGCCAGCAGCTTAAGGGGTTCTCAAGAGACCCAGTACTTC. The chain employs TRBV7-9 and TRBJ2-5; TRBD1 might be the D (5 bases). This CDR3 is 14 amino acids long. The germline CDR1 and CDR2 sequences are SEHNR and FQNEAQ (reference sequence). Trimming pared 2 bases from V and 2 bases from J, leaving 9 bases between.

The V call is TRBV29-1, the J call TRBJ2-7; maybe TRBD1 (5 bases). CDR1 is SQVTM, CDR2 ANQGSEA, per germline. Trimming cost V 2 bases and J 2 bases, with 13 bases left between them. CDR3 length equals 14 residues. This CDR3 is CSVEKGISPYEQYF. In DNA form, the CDR3 reads TGCAGCGTTGAAAAGGGGATAAGCCCCTACGAGCAGTACTTC.

This clone appeared once. This chain uses TRBV10-3 with TRBJ1-3, with 8 bases that match TRBD1. From germline, CDR1 is ENHRY and CDR2 SYGVKD. The CDR3 covers 13 residues. The ends lost 6 bases at V and 4 bases at J; junction bases unmatched: 2. The CDR3 nucleotides are TGTGCCATCAGACAGGGGGTAGGAAACACCATATATTTT. Translation: CAIRQGVGNTIYF.

This clone occurred once. The chain employs TRBV7-9 and TRBJ1-2, with D possibly being TRBD1 (6 bases). Germline V gene sequence: CDR1 SEHNR, CDR2 FQNEAQ (reference sequence). The CDR3 sequence is 14 residues long. Trimming took 5 bases from V and 3 from J, leaving 13 bases between them. CDR3 bases: TGTGCCAGCAGCATTAGGACAGTGGACTATGGCTACACCTTC. It is translated as CASSIRTVDYGYTF.

The gene calls are TRBV14 and TRBJ2-1; 7 positions match TRBD2. The CDR3 runs to 15 residues. Germline CDR1 SGHDN, CDR2 FVKESK. Trimming removed 6 bases from V and 3 bases from J; junction bases left unmatched: 8. The CDR3 DNA is TGTGCCAGCAGACTAACTAGCGAGAGCTACAATGAGCAGTTCTTC. Translating gives CASRLTSESYNEQFF.

The chain recombines TRBV6-2 or TRBV6-3 with TRBJ1-5; 7 nucleotides match TRBD1. Per the germline V gene, CDR1 is MNHEY and CDR2 is SVGEGT. The CDR3 is made up of 16 amino acids. V dropped 6 bases and J dropped 4; count of bases not matched to a gene: 12. This CDR3 reads CASSSERGQQNQPQHF. DNA for the CDR3: TGTGCCAGCAGCTCGGAAAGGGGACAGCAAAATCAGCCCCAGCATTTT.

The chain links TRBV15 to TRBJ2-2; TRBD2 aligns across 7 bases. After removal of 0 bases from V and 5 bases from J, the junction contained 3 bases not matched to a gene. This CDR3 has 15 residues. CDR1 is LNHNV and CDR2 is YYDKDF in the germline V gene (reference sequence). The CDR3 DNA reads TGTGCCACCAGCAGAGATGGGAGGGAAACCGGGGAGCTGTTTTTT. It codes for CATSRDGRETGELFF.

The CDR3 reads CASSLFQETQYF. CDR3 sequence (DNA): TGTGCCAGCAGCCTTTTCCAAGAGACCCAGTACTTC. V gene TRBV6-6 combines with J gene TRBJ2-5; no clear D. The V end lost 6 bases, the J end lost 1 base, and 6 bases lay between the germline ends. Germline V CDR1 and CDR2: MNHNY, SVGAGI (reference sequence). CDR3 length: 12 amino acids.

The chain couples TRBV30 to TRBJ1-6; TRBD1 matches 7 bases. Germline-derived CDR1 and CDR2 are GTSNPN and SVGIG (reference sequence). V lost 2 bases to trimming and J lost 9 bases; unmatched junction nucleotides: 4. This CDR3 comprises 13 residues. The CDR3 is CAWSLQGTSPLHF. CDR3 nucleotides: TGTGCCTGGAGTCTACAGGGGACTTCACCCCTCCACTTT.

The chain is built from TRBV11-2 and TRBJ2-3, with D unclear. CDR1 is SGHAT, CDR2 FQNNGV, per germline. This CDR3 comprises 16 residues. V was trimmed by 5 bases and J by 1 base, leaving 16 bases between them. CDR3 DNA sequence: TGTGCCAGCAGCCCTCAGGTGGGCGTTGGCACAGATACGCAGTATTTT. Translating gives CASSPQVGVGTDTQYF.

Details on this clone: The sample holds other DNA sequences that translate to the same CDR3. The chain links TRBV4-1 to TRBJ1-2, with D tentatively TRBD1 (5 bases). Per the germline V gene, CDR1 is MGHRA and CDR2 is YSYEKL. The CDR3 totals 15 residues. The V end lost 1 base, the J end lost 0 bases, and 9 bases lay between the germline ends. Here the CDR3 reads CASSQVGLPNYGYTF. The CDR3 DNA is TGCGCCAGCAGCCAAGTGGGGCTCCCTAACTATGGCTACACCTTC.

The chain links TRBV18 to TRBJ2-1; the D gene is possibly TRBD2 (6 bases). Trimming left V 2 bases short and J 0 bases short, with 14 bases between. CDR3 length: 17 residues. Germline CDR1 reads KGHSH; CDR2 reads LQKENI. The CDR3 here is CASSPSMGGLSYNEQFF. CDR3 in DNA: TGTGCCAGCTCACCATCGATGGGGGGTCTCTCCTACAATGAGCAGTTCTTC.